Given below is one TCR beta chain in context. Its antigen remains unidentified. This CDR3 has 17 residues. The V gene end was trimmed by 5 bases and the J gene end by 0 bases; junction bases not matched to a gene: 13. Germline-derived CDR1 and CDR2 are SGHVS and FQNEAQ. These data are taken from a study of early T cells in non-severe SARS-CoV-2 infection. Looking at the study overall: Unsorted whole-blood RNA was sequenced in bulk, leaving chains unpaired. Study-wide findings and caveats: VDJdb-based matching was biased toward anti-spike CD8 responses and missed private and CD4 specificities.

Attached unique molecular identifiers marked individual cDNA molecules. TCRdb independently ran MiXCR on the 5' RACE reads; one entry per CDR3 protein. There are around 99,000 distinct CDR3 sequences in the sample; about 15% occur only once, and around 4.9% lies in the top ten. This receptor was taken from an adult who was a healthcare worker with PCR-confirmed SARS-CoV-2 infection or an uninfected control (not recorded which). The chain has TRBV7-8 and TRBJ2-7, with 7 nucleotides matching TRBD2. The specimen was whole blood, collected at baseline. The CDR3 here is CASSPGGLARGSYEQYF. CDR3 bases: TGTGCCAGCAGCCCCGGGGGGTTAGCCCGGGGCTCCTACGAGCAGTACTTC.